The 8 T cell receptor beta chains presented below share a single source sample, sequenced in a study of cytomegalovirus exposure and HLA in healthy donors. PCR used 60 Vbeta primers and 13 Jbeta primers. TCRdb keeps only in-frame clones here, not all; method: immunoSEQ multiplex PCR. The sample holds 65,000 to 90,000 clones, 70% to 85% seen once. Sequencing was performed on PBMCs. These receptor sequences come from a man aged 25-40 years in good health and CMV-seronegative.

The chain carries TRBV7-8 and TRBJ2-5; TRBD2 aligns across 10 bases. Germline CDR1 SGHVS, CDR2 FQNEAQ. The CDR3 sequence is 18 residues long. Germline trimming cut 4 bases from V and 5 bases from J; bases unmatched to any gene: 16. The CDR3 sequence: CASSSRWEAGGPRETQYF. The CDR3 DNA is TGTGCCAGCAGCTCTCGGTGGGAAGCGGGAGGGCCAAGGGAGACCCAGTACTTC.

V gene TRBV7-8 combines with J gene TRBJ2-1; D is unresolved. The CDR3 runs to 12 residues. CDR1 is SGHVS, CDR2 FQNEAQ, per germline. V lost 1 base and J 6 bases, leaving 4 bases between the germline ends. The CDR3 sequence is CASSLGRNEQFF. The CDR3 DNA is TGTGCCAGCAGCTTAGGTCGCAATGAGCAGTTCTTC.

The rearrangement links TRBV4-2 to TRBJ2-7; perhaps TRBD2 as D (6 bases). The CDR3 covers 15 residues. The germline V and J ends were trimmed by 1 base and 0 bases, with 10 bases remaining between them. Germline V CDR1 and CDR2: LGHNA, YNFKEQ. DNA for the CDR3: TGTGCCAGCAGCCAAGGTAGCGGCCCCTCCTACGAGCAGTACTTC. Protein: CASSQGSGPSYEQYF.

The genes are TRBV19 and TRBJ1-2; 8 bases agree with TRBD1. Germline V gene lookup returns CDR1 LNHDA and CDR2 SQIVND (reference sequence). The CDR3 totals 13 residues. With 6 bases clipped from V and 5 bases from J, the junction kept 5 bases outside the gene matches. The CDR3 here is CASSLTGEYGYTF. The DNA for the CDR3 is TGTGCCAGTAGCCTGACAGGGGAATATGGCTACACCTTC.

The chain has TRBV29-1 and TRBJ1-1, with 7 bases aligning to TRBD1. The trim removed 7 bases at V and 7 bases at J, leaving 36 bases unmatched. This CDR3 comprises 21 residues. The germline V gene encodes CDR1 SQVTM and CDR2 ANQGSEA. The CDR3 DNA reads TGCAGCGCTGACGACAGGGACAACACTGAAGCTTTTCTGTTTACCAGCGGTGAAGCTTTCTTT. Residues: CSADDRDNTEAFLFTSGEAFF.

J is TRBJ1-6 and V is TRBV5-1, with 8 bases lining up with TRBD1. Germline CDR1 SGHRS, CDR2 YFSETQ. The CDR3 has 15 residues. Unmatched junction bases numbered 7, after V lost 4 bases and J lost 7 bases. The CDR3 spells CASSPDRARNSPLHF. For the CDR3, the DNA is TGCGCCAGCAGCCCGGACAGGGCTCGGAATTCACCCCTCCACTTT.

This rearrangement joins TRBV6-6 to TRBJ1-2; 9 nucleotides line up with TRBD1. From germline, CDR1 is MNHNY and CDR2 SVGAGI (reference sequence). The CDR3 spans 13 residues. V trimming: 10 bases; J trimming: 7 bases; junction bases outside the gene matches: 10. The CDR3 protein is CATCPGQGRGYTF. DNA for the CDR3: TGTGCCACTTGTCCGGGACAGGGTCGTGGCTACACCTTC.

The sample holds one count of this clone. V usage is TRBV10-2 and J usage is TRBJ2-1; D perhaps matches TRBD2 (6 bases). The CDR3 loop spans 16 amino acids. Trimming left V 3 bases short and J 4 bases short, with 16 bases between. Germline CDR1 is WSHSY and CDR2 is SAAADI. The CDR3 is CASSDLTGVTYNEQFF. Here the CDR3 DNA reads TGCGCCAGCAGTGACTTAACGGGAGTTACGTACAATGAGCAGTTCTTC.